This record covers a single T cell receptor (beta chain). Its antigen is unidentified. Sequencing was performed with immunoSEQ multiplex PCR; in TCRdb, only in-frame clones are kept and a portion is missing. The sample holds about 39,000 clones, roughly 88% seen once. The record originates from a study of T cell responses to AZD1222 COVID-19 vaccine. General study points: Repertoire samples came only from after the peak T cell response. Only 5 or 6 individuals given AZD1222 were seropositive at baseline. Vaccination with two AZD1222 doses was followed by a rise in Spike-specific TCR breadth and depth.

V was trimmed by 3 bases and J by 2 bases, leaving 8 bases between them. CDR1 and CDR2 from the germline V gene are SNHLY and FYNNEI. CDR3 length equals 13 residues. The clonotype was recovered from an adult who received the MenACWY meningococcal vaccine as a control. The sequenced sample was peripheral blood, obtained 28 days after the second dose of the MenACWY control vaccine. The chain uses TRBV2 and TRBJ2-7, with D possibly matching TRBD1 (6 bases). As DNA, the CDR3 is TGTGCCAGCAGTGACGGACAGACCTACGAGCAGTACTTC. The encoded protein is CASSDGQTYEQYF.